This T cell receptor beta chain was sequenced during a study of quantifying T cell responses using KT2 cells (dated by TCRdb to 2017 to 2019). Turning to the overall study: RNA was DNase-treated and reverse transcribed with TCR alpha and beta constant-region primers, mostly using SuperScript III. The efficiency of the T4 ligation step under optimum conditions was estimated to be above 9.5%. PCR2 was performed as a SYBR Green qPCR and was stopped at a predetermined fluorescence threshold so that over-amplification was avoided. Results the study describes overall, beyond this receptor: KT2 sequences were detected down to the lowest spike-in tested, which was about one KT2 cell per 100,000 PBMC. Over several orders of magnitude, the number of KT2 alpha and beta sequences rose linearly with the number of KT2 cells put in. Saturation in the detection of KT2 sequences was observed at very high KT2 spike-in numbers. No side-by-side comparison between this pipeline and other TCR sequencing techniques was included in the study.

To test the sensitivity and accuracy of the pipeline, known numbers of KT2, a T cell clone whose TCR had already been sequenced, were spiked into unfractionated PBMC. A range of KT2-to-PBMC ratios was produced by mixing KT2 cells with a fixed number of PBMC. CDR1 and CDR2 are read off the germline V gene as SGHRS and YFSETQ. The CDR3 measures 18 amino acids from cysteine to phenylalanine. Only the CDR3 part of the read is kept: 54 bases, read in frame from the first base. With regard to this clonotype: The target of this receptor is not known. A read error may account for a junction end that differs from germline.

Receptors were amplified or captured by UMI-ligation and nested PCR. A single-stranded oligonucleotide carrying the Illumina SP2 sequence and a UMI was ligated to the cDNA 3' end using T4 RNA ligase 1. PCR1 consisted of 4 cycles (98 degrees C 15 s, 69 degrees C 30 s, 72 degrees C 40 s), and for the beta primer an equimolar mix of RC1.1 and RC1.2 was used to cover TRBC1 and TRBC2. From PCR2 onward, TCR alpha and beta chains were processed separately, and sample indices and Illumina adaptors were added. The UMI, placed after an 8-base spacer, consisted of 12 random nucleotides arranged as two hexamers with a spacer between them. Sequencing was done on an Illumina MiSeq using v2 2x251 paired-end chemistry, usually with approximately 11 samples per run. PhiX DNA was added at roughly 5-7.5% to each sequencing library so that diversity was increased. The source study handled its data this way. The raw reads were converted into FASTQ with bcl2fastq and then demultiplexed by dual indices with Demultiplexor. V and J genes were assigned by Decombinator through tag matching, with a single base-pair mismatch being allowed. Collapsinator used UMIs to correct both sequencing errors and frequency errors arising from PCR heterogeneity. CDR3Translator converted Decombinator identifiers into nucleotide sequence, translated that sequence into amino acids, and extracted CDR3 based on C- and N-terminal motifs. Each distinct KT2 TCR was counted as one cluster of KT2 sequences that shared a single unique molecular identifier. The public reads were reprocessed in TCRdb via fastp at Q25 and MiXCR, keeping in-frame beta chains. Rows with a matching CDR3 protein are joined into one entry that keeps the most common DNA and genes. In this record, the V and J calls reflect TCRdb's handling and not the investigators' own analysis. Within this sample are about 32,000 distinct CDR3 sequences, with 6% to 9.5% of them counted one time only. 15% to 19% of the sample is in the top ten clones.

Source material: PBMCs spiked with cells of the T cell clone KT2. The receptor was isolated from a human donor. The rearrangement joined TRBV5-1 to TRBJ2-6, with TRBD1 as a weak D call on 5 bases. The CDR3 reads as follows: CASSSRDPGTSGADVLTF. The sequenced DNA: TGCGCCAGCAGCTCTCGAGATCCAGGAACATCTGGGGCCGACGTCCTGACTTTC.